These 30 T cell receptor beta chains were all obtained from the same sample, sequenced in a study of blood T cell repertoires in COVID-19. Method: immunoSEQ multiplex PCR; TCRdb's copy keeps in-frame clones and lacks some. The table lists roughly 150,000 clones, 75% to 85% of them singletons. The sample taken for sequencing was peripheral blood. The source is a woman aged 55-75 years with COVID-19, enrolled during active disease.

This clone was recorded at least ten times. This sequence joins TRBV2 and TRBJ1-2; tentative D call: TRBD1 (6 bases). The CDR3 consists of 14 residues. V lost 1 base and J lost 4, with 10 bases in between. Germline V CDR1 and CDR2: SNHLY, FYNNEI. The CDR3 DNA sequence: TGTGCCAGCAGTGAAGACAGGGATTTCTATGGCTACACCTTC. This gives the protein CASSEDRDFYGYTF.

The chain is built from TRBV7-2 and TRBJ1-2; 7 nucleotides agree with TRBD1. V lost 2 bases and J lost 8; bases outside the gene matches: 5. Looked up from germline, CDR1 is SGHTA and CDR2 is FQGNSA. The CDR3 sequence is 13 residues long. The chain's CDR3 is CASSLRRGHGYTF. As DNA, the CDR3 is TGTGCCAGCAGCTTAAGGAGGGGGCACGGCTACACCTTC. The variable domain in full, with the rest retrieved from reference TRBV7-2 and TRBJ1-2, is GAGVSQSPSNKVTEKGKDVELRCDPISGHTALYWYRQSLGQGLEFLIYFQGNSAPDKSGLPSDRFSAERTGGSVSTLTIQRTQQEDSAVYLCASSLRRGHGYTFGSGTRLTVV.

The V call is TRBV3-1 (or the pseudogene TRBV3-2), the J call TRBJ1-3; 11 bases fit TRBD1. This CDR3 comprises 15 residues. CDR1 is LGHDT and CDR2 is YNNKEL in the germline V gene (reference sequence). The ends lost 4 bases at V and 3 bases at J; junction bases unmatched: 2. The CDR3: CASSPGTGGGNTIYF. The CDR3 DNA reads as TGTGCCAGCAGCCCAGGGACAGGGGGTGGAAACACCATATATTTT.

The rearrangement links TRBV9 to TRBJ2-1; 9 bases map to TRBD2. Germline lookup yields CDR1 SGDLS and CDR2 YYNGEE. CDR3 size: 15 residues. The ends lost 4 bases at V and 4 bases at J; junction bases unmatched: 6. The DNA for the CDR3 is TGTGCCAGCAGCCCCCGACTAGCGGATTACAATGAGCAGTTCTTC. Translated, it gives CASSPRLADYNEQFF.

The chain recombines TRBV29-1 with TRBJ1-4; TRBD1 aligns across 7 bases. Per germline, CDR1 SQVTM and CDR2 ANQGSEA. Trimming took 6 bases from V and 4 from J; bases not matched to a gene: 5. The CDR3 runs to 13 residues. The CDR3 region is CSVYGTDNEKLFF. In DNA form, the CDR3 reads TGCAGCGTCTACGGGACAGATAATGAAAAACTGTTTTTT.

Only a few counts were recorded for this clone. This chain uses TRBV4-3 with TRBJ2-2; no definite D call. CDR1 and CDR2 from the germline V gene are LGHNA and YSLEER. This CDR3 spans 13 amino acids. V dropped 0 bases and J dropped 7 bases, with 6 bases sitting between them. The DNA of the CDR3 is TGCGCCAGCAGCCAAGATCTTTTCGGGGAGCTGTTTTTT. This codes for CASSQDLFGELFF.

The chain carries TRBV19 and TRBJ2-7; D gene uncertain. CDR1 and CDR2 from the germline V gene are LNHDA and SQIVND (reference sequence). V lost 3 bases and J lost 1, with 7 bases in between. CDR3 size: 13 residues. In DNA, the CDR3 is TGTGCCAGTAGTATCCGTTTATCCTACGAGCAGTACGTC. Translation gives CASSIRLSYEQYV.

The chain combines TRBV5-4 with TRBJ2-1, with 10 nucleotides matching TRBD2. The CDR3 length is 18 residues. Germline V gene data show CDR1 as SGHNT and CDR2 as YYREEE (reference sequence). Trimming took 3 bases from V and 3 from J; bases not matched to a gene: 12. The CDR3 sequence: CASSSWGGASGSYNEQFF. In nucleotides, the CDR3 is TGTGCCAGCAGCTCATGGGGCGGGGCTAGCGGGAGCTACAATGAGCAGTTCTTC.

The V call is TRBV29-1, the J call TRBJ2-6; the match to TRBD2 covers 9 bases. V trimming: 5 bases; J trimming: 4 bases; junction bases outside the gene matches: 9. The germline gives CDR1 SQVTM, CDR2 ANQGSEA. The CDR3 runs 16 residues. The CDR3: CSVKLLAGVGANVLTF. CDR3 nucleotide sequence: TGCAGCGTTAAGTTGTTAGCGGGGGTCGGGGCCAACGTCCTGACTTTC.

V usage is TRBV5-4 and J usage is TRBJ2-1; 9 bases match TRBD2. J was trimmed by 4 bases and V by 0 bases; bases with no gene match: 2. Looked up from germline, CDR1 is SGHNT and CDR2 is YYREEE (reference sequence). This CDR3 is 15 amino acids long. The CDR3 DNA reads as TGTGCCAGCAGCTTGGTAGCGGGAGTGTACAATGAGCAGTTCTTC. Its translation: CASSLVAGVYNEQFF.

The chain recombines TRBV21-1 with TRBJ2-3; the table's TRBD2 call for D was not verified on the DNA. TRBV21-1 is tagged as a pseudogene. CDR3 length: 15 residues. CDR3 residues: CASTTGGTSTDTQYF. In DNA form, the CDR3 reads TGTGCCAGCACGACGGGGGGTACTAGCACAGATACGCAGTATTTT.

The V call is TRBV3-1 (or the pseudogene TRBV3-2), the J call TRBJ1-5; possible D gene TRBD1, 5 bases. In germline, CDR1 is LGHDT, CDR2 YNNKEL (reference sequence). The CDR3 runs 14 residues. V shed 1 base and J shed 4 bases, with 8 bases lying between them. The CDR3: CASSQGGGNQPQHF. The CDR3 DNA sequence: TGTGCCAGCAGCCAAGGGGGGGGGAATCAGCCCCAGCATTTT.

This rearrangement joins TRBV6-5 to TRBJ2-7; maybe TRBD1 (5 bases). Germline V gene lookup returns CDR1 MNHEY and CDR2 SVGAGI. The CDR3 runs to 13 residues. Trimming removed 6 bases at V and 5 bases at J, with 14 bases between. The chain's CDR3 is CASSLLRANEQYV. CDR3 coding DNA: TGTGCCAGCAGCCTACTCAGGGCAAACGAGCAGTACGTC.

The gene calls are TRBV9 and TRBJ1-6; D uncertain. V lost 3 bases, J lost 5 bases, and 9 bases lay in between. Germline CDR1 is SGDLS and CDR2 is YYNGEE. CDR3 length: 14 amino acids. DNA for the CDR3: TGTGCCAGCAGCGAAAGCAATCATAATTCACCCCTCCACTTT. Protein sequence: CASSESNHNSPLHF.

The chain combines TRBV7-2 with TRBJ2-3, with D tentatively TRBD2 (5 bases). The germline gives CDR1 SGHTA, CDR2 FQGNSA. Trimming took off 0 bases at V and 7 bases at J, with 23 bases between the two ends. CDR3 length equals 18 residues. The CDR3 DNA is TGTGCCAGCAGCTTAGCCCTCGGAACGGCTCCAGGACTGAATACGCAGTATTTT. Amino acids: CASSLALGTAPGLNTQYF.

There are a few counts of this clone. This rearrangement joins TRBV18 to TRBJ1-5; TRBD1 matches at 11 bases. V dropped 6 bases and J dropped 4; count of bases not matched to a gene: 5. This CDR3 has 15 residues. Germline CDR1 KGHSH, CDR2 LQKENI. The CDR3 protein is CASSLGQGENQPQHF. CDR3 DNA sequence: TGTGCCAGCTCCCTGGGACAGGGGGAAAATCAGCCCCAGCATTTT.

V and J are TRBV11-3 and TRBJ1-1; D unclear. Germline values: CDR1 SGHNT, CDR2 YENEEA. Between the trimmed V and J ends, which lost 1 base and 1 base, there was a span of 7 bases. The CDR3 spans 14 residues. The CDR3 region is CASSLGAGNTEAFF. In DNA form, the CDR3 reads TGTGCCAGCAGCTTAGGGGCGGGGAACACTGAAGCTTTCTTT.

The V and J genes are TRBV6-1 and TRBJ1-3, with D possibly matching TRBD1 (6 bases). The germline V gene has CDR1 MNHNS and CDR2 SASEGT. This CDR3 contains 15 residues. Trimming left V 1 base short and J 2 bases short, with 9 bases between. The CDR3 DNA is TGTGCCAGCAGTGAAGGGGACACCACTGGAAACACCATATATTTT. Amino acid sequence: CASSEGDTTGNTIYF.

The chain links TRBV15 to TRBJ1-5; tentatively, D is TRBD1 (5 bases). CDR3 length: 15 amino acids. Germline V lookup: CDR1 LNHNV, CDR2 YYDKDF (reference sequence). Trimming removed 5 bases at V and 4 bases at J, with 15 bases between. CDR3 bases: TGTGCCACCAGCCCGGGGGGAAAAAGGAATCAGCCCCAGCATTTT. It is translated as CATSPGGKRNQPQHF.

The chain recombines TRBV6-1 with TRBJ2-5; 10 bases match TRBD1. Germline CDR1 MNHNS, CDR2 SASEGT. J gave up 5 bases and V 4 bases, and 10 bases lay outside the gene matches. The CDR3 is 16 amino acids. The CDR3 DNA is TGTGCCAGCAGTGGTCAGACAGGGGGCTATTCGGAGACCCAGTACTTC. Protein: CASSGQTGGYSETQYF.

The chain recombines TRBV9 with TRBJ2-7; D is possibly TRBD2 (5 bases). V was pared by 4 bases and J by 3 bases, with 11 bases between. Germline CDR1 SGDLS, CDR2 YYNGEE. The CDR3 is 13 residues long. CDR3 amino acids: CASSKTDFYEQYF. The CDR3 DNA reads TGTGCCAGCAGCAAAACGGACTTCTACGAGCAGTACTTC.

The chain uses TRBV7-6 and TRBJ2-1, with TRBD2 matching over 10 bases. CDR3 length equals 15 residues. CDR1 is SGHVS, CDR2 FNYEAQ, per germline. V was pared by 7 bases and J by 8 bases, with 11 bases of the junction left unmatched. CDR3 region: CASTTAGGPGDEQFF. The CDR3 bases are TGTGCCAGCACCACAGCGGGGGGGCCAGGTGATGAGCAGTTCTTC.

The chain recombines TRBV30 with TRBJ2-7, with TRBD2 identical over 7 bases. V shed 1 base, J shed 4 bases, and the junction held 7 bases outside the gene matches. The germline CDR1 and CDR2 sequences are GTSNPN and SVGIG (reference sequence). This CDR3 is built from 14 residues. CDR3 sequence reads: CAWSGGEGPYEQYF. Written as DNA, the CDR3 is TGTGCCTGGAGTGGGGGGGAGGGCCCATACGAGCAGTACTTC.

The DNA of the CDR3 is TGTGCCAGCAGCCAAGATAGCGCCCGTAGCTCCTACAATGAGCAGTTCTTC. It yields the protein CASSQDSARSSYNEQFF. The V call is TRBV3-1 (or the pseudogene TRBV3-2), the J call TRBJ2-1; TRBD2 might be the D (5 bases). The CDR3 runs 17 residues. Trimming removed 0 bases from V and 0 bases from J, with 12 bases in between. The germline V gene has CDR1 LGHDT and CDR2 YNNKEL (reference sequence).

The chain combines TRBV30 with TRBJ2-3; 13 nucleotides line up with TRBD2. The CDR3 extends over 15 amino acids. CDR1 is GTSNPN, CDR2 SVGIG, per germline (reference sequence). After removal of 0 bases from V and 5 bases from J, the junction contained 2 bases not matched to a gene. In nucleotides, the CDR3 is TGTGCCTGGAGTGTACTAGCGGGAGGGGTAGATACGCAGTATTTT. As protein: CAWSVLAGGVDTQYF.

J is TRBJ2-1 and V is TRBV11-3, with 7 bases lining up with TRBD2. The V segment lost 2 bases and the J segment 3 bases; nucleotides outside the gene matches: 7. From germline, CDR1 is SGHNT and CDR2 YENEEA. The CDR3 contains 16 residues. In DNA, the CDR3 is TGTGCCAGCAGCTTAATGGGGGGGGACGGCTACAATGAGCAGTTCTTC. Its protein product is CASSLMGGDGYNEQFF.

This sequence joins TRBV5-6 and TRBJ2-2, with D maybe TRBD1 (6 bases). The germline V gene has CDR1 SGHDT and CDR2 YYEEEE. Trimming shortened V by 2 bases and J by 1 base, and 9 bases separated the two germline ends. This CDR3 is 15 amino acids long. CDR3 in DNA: TGTGCCAGCAGCTTCCAGGGGCGGAACACCGGGGAGCTGTTTTTT. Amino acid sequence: CASSFQGRNTGELFF.

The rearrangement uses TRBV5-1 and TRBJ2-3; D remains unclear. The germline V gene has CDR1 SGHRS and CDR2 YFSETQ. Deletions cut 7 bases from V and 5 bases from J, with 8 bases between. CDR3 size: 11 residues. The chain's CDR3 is CASGREDTQYF. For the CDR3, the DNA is TGCGCCAGCGGCCGTGAAGATACGCAGTATTTT.

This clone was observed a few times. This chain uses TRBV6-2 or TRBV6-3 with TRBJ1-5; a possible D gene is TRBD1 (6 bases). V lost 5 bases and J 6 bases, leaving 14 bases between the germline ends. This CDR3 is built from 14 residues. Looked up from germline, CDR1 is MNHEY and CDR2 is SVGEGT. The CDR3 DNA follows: TGTGCCAGCAGTACAGGGAATGGAATTCAGCCCCAGCATTTT. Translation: CASSTGNGIQPQHF.

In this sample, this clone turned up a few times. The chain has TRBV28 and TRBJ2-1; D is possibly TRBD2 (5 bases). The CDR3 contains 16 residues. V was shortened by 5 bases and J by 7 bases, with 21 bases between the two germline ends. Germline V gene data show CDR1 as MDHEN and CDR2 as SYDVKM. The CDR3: CASSPGTYGNANEQFF. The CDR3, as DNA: TGTGCCAGCAGTCCGGGAACATATGGTAACGCTAATGAGCAGTTCTTC.